These 30 T cell receptor beta chains were sequenced from one sample in a study of T cell changes during pregnancy in multiple sclerosis. Data came from immunoSEQ multiplex PCR; TCRdb stores just in-frame clones and leaves some out. The repertoire holds roughly 100,000 clones, around 92% seen once, with approximately 3.4% in the top ten. Here the sequenced sample was peripheral blood, taken in the second trimester of pregnancy. The receptor source for this set is a female donor with multiple sclerosis, enrolled in a pregnancy study.

The gene calls are TRBV27 and TRBJ2-7; D is possibly TRBD1 (6 bases). The CDR3 consists of 13 residues. Trimming pared 5 bases from V and 6 bases from J, leaving 14 bases between. The germline V gene encodes CDR1 MNHEY and CDR2 SMNVEV (reference sequence). CDR3 sequence reads: CASSRGGSGEQYF. The CDR3 DNA reads as TGTGCCAGCAGTCGAGGGGGTTCAGGCGAGCAGTACTTC.

J is TRBJ2-7 and V is TRBV2, with D maybe TRBD1 (6 bases). CDR3 size: 12 residues. The germline V gene encodes CDR1 SNHLY and CDR2 FYNNEI. Trimming shortened V by 5 bases and J by 5 bases, and 10 bases separated the two germline ends. CDR3 sequence (DNA): TGTGCCAGCAGTCAACAGGGTCACGAGCAGTACTTC. Amino acids: CASSQQGHEQYF.

This clone was observed a few times. The V and J genes are TRBV20-1 and TRBJ2-1; D ambiguous. There are 10 residues in the CDR3. In germline, CDR1 is DFQATT, CDR2 SNEGSKA (reference sequence). The ends were cut back, 7 bases at V and 3 bases at J, with 4 bases in the middle. CDR3 loop: CSVNYNEQFF. The CDR3 DNA reads as TGCAGTGTAAACTACAATGAGCAGTTCTTC.

The chain employs TRBV7-2 and TRBJ2-5; D might be TRBD2 (5 bases). This CDR3 contains 14 residues. V shed 5 bases and J shed 5 bases, with 15 bases lying between them. Germline values: CDR1 SGHTA, CDR2 FQGNSA. The CDR3 sequence: CASSPRLSPETQYF. The CDR3 DNA reads TGTGCCAGCAGCCCGCGACTATCTCCGGAGACCCAGTACTTC.

The genes are TRBV27 and TRBJ2-5, with D possibly being TRBD2 (5 bases). The germline V and J ends were trimmed by 11 bases and 4 bases, with 17 bases remaining between them. Looked up from germline, CDR1 is MNHEY and CDR2 is SMNVEV (reference sequence). This CDR3 has 13 residues. DNA for the CDR3: TGTGCCGCACGAAAGGGAGCCGGAGAGACCCAGTACTTC. It codes for CAARKGAGETQYF.

J is TRBJ2-2 and V is TRBV21-1; TRBD2 was called by the table and not checked on the DNA. TRBV21-1 represents a pseudogene. The CDR3 extends over 19 amino acids. CDR3 sequence reads: CASSKAMRPGLGPWGELFF. The CDR3, as DNA: TGTGCCAGCAGCAAAGCGATGAGACCGGGACTAGGGCCTTGGGGGGAGCTGTTTTTT.

V is TRBV2 and J is TRBJ1-2; D possibly corresponds to TRBD1 (5 bases). CDR1 is SNHLY and CDR2 is FYNNEI in the germline V gene. V gave up 10 bases and J gave up 4 bases, with 19 bases separating them. CDR3 length equals 14 residues. CDR3 in DNA: TGTGCCACCCCACGGGCCAGGGTGGTCTATGGCTACACCTTC. Residues: CATPRARVVYGYTF.

V and J are TRBV5-4 and TRBJ2-1; perhaps TRBD1 as D (7 bases). Trimming cost V 6 bases and J 7 bases, with 23 bases left between them. The CDR3 has 16 amino acids. The germline V gene has CDR1 SGHNT and CDR2 YYREEE (reference sequence). CDR3 nucleotide sequence: TGTGCCAGCACTACCCGAGGAGGGGGCCTTAGGAATGAGCAGTTCTTC. Its protein is CASTTRGGGLRNEQFF.

CDR3 in amino acids: CAISESLAGEGEFF. CDR3 nucleotides: TGTGCCATCAGTGAGTCGTTAGCGGGAGAGGGGGAGTTCTTC. This sequence joins TRBV10-3 and TRBJ2-1; 9 bases fit TRBD2. With 0 bases clipped from V and 14 bases from J, the junction kept 8 bases outside the gene matches. Germline V gene data show CDR1 as ENHRY and CDR2 as SYGVKD. CDR3 size: 14 residues.

The V call is TRBV7-9, the J call TRBJ2-5; TRBD2 is a possible D gene (5 bases). The CDR3 covers 14 residues. The V end lost 5 bases, the J end lost 0 bases, and 10 bases lay between the germline ends. Germline loops: CDR1 SEHNR, CDR2 FQNEAQ (reference sequence). The CDR3 region is CASSNTGDQETQYF. In DNA form, the CDR3 reads TGTGCCAGCAGCAATACCGGGGACCAAGAGACCCAGTACTTC.

The chain links TRBV5-6 to TRBJ2-5; tentative D call: TRBD1 (5 bases). The CDR3 extends over 13 amino acids. Trimming stripped 0 bases from V and 5 bases from J, with 8 bases between. Germline loops: CDR1 SGHDT, CDR2 YYEEEE. The CDR3 is CASSLVSGETQYF. The CDR3 coding sequence is TGTGCCAGCAGCTTGGTTTCAGGGGAGACCCAGTACTTC.

The chain uses TRBV5-4 and TRBJ2-7; a possible D gene is TRBD2 (5 bases). Germline loops: CDR1 SGHNT, CDR2 YYREEE (reference sequence). Trimming took off 0 bases at V and 2 bases at J, with 12 bases between the two ends. The CDR3 runs 15 residues. For the CDR3, the DNA is TGTGCCAGCAGCTTGGAGCCGACGGGAACCTACGAGCAGTACTTC. Translation: CASSLEPTGTYEQYF.

The table lists this clone with many counts. The chain recombines TRBV6-1 with TRBJ2-7, with TRBD1 identical over 7 bases. The length of the CDR3 is 14 residues. Germline CDR1 MNHNS, CDR2 SASEGT. Trimming at V came to 1 base and at J to 0 bases, leaving 0 bases not matched to a gene. DNA of the CDR3: TGTGCCAGCAGTGAAGGGGACAGCTCCTACGAGCAGTACTTC. It codes for CASSEGDSSYEQYF.

The chain combines TRBV6-5 with TRBJ2-7; TRBD2 aligns across 9 bases. The V and J ends lost 5 bases and 0 bases, in that order; junction bases with no gene match: 5. There are 15 residues in the CDR3. Germline V CDR1 and CDR2: MNHEY, SVGAGI. CDR3 bases: TGTGCCAGCAGTCCGACTAGCGGTCCCTCCTACGAGCAGTACTTC. It codes for CASSPTSGPSYEQYF.

This chain links TRBV5-6 with TRBJ1-1, with 7 bases that match TRBD1. The CDR3 has 13 amino acids. The J segment lost 7 bases and the V segment lost 2 bases, leaving 5 bases of the junction unmatched. Germline assignment: CDR1 SGHDT and CDR2 YYEEEE. The DNA of the CDR3 is TGTGCCAGCAGCTTCAGGGGGGCAAGTGAAGCTTTCTTT. Protein product: CASSFRGASEAFF.

The J gene is TRBJ1-2, the V gene TRBV5-6; D call uncertain. V dropped 2 bases and J dropped 7 bases, with 12 bases sitting between them. CDR1 SGHDT and CDR2 YYEEEE come from the germline V gene. CDR3 length: 13 residues. In DNA form, the CDR3 reads TGTGCCAGCAGCTTCGCGGCAGCAAGTGGCTACACCTTC. This gives the protein CASSFAAASGYTF.

The chain couples TRBV7-8 to TRBJ2-2; tentatively, D is TRBD2 (6 bases). The CDR3 covers 13 residues. The V gene's germline CDR1 is SGHVS and CDR2 FQNEAQ. The V gene lost 6 bases and the J gene lost 6 bases, with 11 bases spanning the gap. In nucleotides, the CDR3 is TGTGCCAGCAGGCCGGGGGTCGCCGGGGAGCTGTTTTTT. Residues: CASRPGVAGELFF.

In its sample, this clone was seen once. The chain uses TRBV18 and TRBJ2-3; D is possibly TRBD2 (6 bases). The CDR3 spans 15 residues. Trimming stripped 2 bases from V and 2 bases from J, with 11 bases between. Per the germline V gene, CDR1 is KGHSH and CDR2 is LQKENI. CDR3 DNA sequence: TGTGCCAGCTCACCATTCGGGAGTGTCACAGATACGCAGTATTTT. Residues: CASSPFGSVTDTQYF.

The rearrangement links TRBV20-1 to TRBJ1-1; no reliable D call. There are 11 residues in the CDR3. Germline lookup yields CDR1 DFQATT and CDR2 SNEGSKA (reference sequence). Trimming took 5 bases from V and 7 from J, leaving 11 bases between them. The DNA for the CDR3 is TGCAGTGCTCCCCGGGGAGGTGAAGCTTTCTTT. Translation: CSAPRGGEAFF.

The chain joins TRBV9 to TRBJ1-3, with 7 bases that match TRBD1. V lost 0 bases and J lost 6; bases outside the gene matches: 6. Germline V lookup: CDR1 SGDLS, CDR2 YYNGEE. The CDR3 extends over 15 amino acids. CDR3 sequence: CASSVAGGTENTIYF. Written as DNA, the CDR3 is TGTGCCAGCAGCGTAGCAGGGGGTACTGAAAACACCATATATTTT.

The genes are TRBV29-1 and TRBJ2-5; 10 nucleotides line up with TRBD2. Matching the DNA end better, TRBJ2-7 makes the J call doubtful. Germline V gives CDR1 SQVTM, CDR2 ANQGSEA. This CDR3 has 15 residues. The CDR3 DNA sequence: TGCAGCGTTGAAGAAGCGGGAGGGCCCTCCTACGAGCAGTACTTC. Its translation is CSVEEAGGPSYEQYF.

The chain joins TRBV6-1 to TRBJ1-2, with D possibly matching TRBD1 (6 bases). There are 13 residues in the CDR3. V lost 7 bases and J 4 bases, leaving 13 bases between the germline ends. Germline CDR1 and CDR2: MNHNS and SASEGT. DNA for the CDR3: TGTGCCAGCACGCGAACAGGGACCTATGGCTACACCTTC. Translating gives CASTRTGTYGYTF.

This clone was seen only a few times. The V gene is TRBV20-1, the J gene TRBJ1-1; D is perhaps TRBD1 (6 bases). Germline CDR1 is DFQATT and CDR2 is SNEGSKA (reference sequence). Trimming left V 8 bases short and J 10 bases short, with 14 bases between. The CDR3 length is 10 residues. The CDR3 is CSLNRDTAFF. The CDR3 DNA follows: TGCAGTCTAAACCGGGACACAGCTTTCTTT.

This chain connects TRBV7-6 to TRBJ2-7; no reliable D call. The ends were cut back, 1 base at V and 1 base at J, with 11 bases in the middle. Looked up from germline, CDR1 is SGHVS and CDR2 is FNYEAQ. The length of the CDR3 is 15 residues. In DNA form, the CDR3 reads TGTGCCAGCAGCTTAGAGGCCGCGGCTTCCTACGAGCAGTACTTC. As protein: CASSLEAAASYEQYF.

V usage is TRBV4-1 and J usage is TRBJ1-3; TRBD1 might be the D (5 bases). This CDR3 is 16 amino acids long. Germline V gene sequence: CDR1 MGHRA, CDR2 YSYEKL. Trimming took off 7 bases at V and 1 base at J, with 17 bases between the two ends. The CDR3 here is CASTPNGAQSGNTIYF. CDR3 DNA: TGCGCCAGCACCCCAAATGGGGCGCAATCTGGAAACACCATATATTTT.

A single count supports this clone. CDR3 sequence (DNA): TGTGCCAGCAGGGGACTAGCGGGAGCCATCAATGAGCAGTTCTTC. Translated, it gives CASRGLAGAINEQFF. The chain carries TRBV2 and TRBJ2-1, with 14 bases lining up with TRBD2. This CDR3 spans 15 amino acids. V lost 6 bases and J lost 6; bases outside the gene matches: 4. The V gene's germline CDR1 is SNHLY and CDR2 FYNNEI.

CDR3 in DNA: TGTGCCAGCACCGGAAACAGGGAACCCTTTAAGCAGTACTTC. This translates into CASTGNREPFKQYF. The chain is built from TRBV28 and TRBJ2-7; D may be TRBD1 (6 bases). The CDR3 has 14 amino acids. CDR1 and CDR2 from the germline V gene are MDHEN and SYDVKM. Trimming pared 7 bases from V and 8 bases from J, leaving 21 bases between.

This clone was seen once. The J gene is TRBJ2-7, the V gene TRBV7-8; 8 bases are shared with TRBD1. Germline V gene sequence: CDR1 SGHVS, CDR2 FQNEAQ. The CDR3 spans 15 residues. The junction had 11 bases not matched to a gene; V was cut back by 8 bases and J by 2 bases. CDR3 protein: CASSLTDRGPYEQYF. CDR3 nucleotide sequence: TGTGCCAGCTCCTTGACAGACAGGGGTCCCTACGAGCAGTACTTC. Using reference TRBV7-8 and TRBJ2-7 for the parts outside the CDR3, the full variable domain is GAGVSQSPRYKVAKRGQDVALRCDPISGHVSLFWYQQALGQGPEFLTYFQNEAQLDKSGLPSDRFFAERPEGSVSTLKIQRTQQEDSAVYLCASSLTDRGPYEQYFGPGTRLTVT.

V and J are TRBV6-1 and TRBJ2-7, with 7 bases identical to TRBD1. Germline assignment: CDR1 MNHNS and CDR2 SASEGT. There are 15 residues in the CDR3. V lost 5 bases to trimming and J lost 1 base; unmatched junction nucleotides: 8. The CDR3 protein is CASSPRQGWSYEQYF. In DNA, the CDR3 is TGTGCCAGCAGTCCGAGACAGGGCTGGTCCTACGAGCAGTACTTC.

This clone has just one count. This sequence joins TRBV6-5 and TRBJ2-7; a weak D match, TRBD1 (5 bases). Looked up from germline, CDR1 is MNHEY and CDR2 is SVGAGI. V was trimmed by 0 bases and J by 1 base, leaving 10 bases between them. CDR3 length: 15 residues. CDR3 coding DNA: TGTGCCAGCAGTTACTCGGCAGGGTTATCCTACGAGCAGTACTTC. It is translated as CASSYSAGLSYEQYF.